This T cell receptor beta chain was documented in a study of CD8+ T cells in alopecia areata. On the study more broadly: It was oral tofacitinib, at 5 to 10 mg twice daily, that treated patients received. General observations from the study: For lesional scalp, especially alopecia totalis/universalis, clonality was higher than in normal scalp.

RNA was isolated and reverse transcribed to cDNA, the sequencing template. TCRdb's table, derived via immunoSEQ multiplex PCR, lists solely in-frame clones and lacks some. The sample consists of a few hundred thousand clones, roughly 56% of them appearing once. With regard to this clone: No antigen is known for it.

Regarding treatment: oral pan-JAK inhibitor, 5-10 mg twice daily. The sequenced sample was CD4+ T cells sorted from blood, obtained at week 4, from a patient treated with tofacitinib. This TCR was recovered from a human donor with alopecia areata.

As DNA, the CDR3 is TGCGCCAGCAGCCCACCCGGGACACTCTACGAGCAGTACTTC. Its protein is CASSPPGTLYEQYF. This chain connects TRBV4-1 to TRBJ2-7; maybe TRBD1 (6 bases). This CDR3 has 14 residues. V lost 4 bases and J lost 3, with 13 bases in between. The V gene's germline CDR1 is MGHRA and CDR2 YSYEKL.